This T cell receptor beta chain was obtained from a study of beta chain features in type 1 diabetes. The germline V gene has CDR1 SGHTA and CDR2 FQGTGA. This CDR3 comprises 16 residues. With 1 base removed from V and 0 bases from J, the gap between germline ends came to 10 bases. Whole-study findings and limits: The naive, central memory and Treg TCRB repertoires looked more alike in patients than they did in healthy donors.

Expressed TCRB transcripts were sequenced after all isolated RNA was converted to cDNA. Repertoires were generated with immunoSEQ multiplex PCR, while TCRdb's copy carries only in-frame clones and drops some. The profile shows 38,000 or so clones, roughly 67% of them singletons. In its sample, this clone was seen once. What it recognizes is unknown. The sequence was collected from a woman younger than 45 in good health. The sample was Tregs from blood. V usage is TRBV7-3 and J usage is TRBJ2-1; perhaps TRBD2 as D (6 bases). In nucleotides, the CDR3 is TGTGCCAGCAGCTTAAAGACGGGGGACTCCTACAATGAGCAGTTCTTC. The encoded protein is CASSLKTGDSYNEQFF. Drawing the rest from reference TRBV7-3 and TRBJ2-1, the complete variable domain is GAGVSQTPSNKVTEKGKYVELRCDPISGHTALYWYRQSLGQGPEFLIYFQGTGAADDSGLPNDRFFAVRPEGSVSTLKIQRTERGDSAVYLCASSLKTGDSYNEQFFGPGTRLTVL.